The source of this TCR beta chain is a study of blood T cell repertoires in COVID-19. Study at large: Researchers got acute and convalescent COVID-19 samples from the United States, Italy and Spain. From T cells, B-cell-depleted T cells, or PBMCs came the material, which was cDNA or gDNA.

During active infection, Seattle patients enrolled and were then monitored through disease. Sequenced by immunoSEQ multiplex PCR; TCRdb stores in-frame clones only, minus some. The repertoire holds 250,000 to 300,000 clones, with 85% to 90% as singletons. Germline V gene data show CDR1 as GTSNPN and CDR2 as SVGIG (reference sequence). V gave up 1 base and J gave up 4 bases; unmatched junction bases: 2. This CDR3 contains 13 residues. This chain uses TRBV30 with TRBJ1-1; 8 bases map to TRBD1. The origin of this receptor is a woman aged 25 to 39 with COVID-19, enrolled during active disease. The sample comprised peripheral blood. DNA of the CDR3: TGTGCCTGGAGTGCACAGGGGGTCACTGAAGCTTTCTTT. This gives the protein CAWSAQGVTEAFF.